This T cell receptor (beta chain) appears in the sequencing data of a study of beta chain features in type 1 diabetes. Every bit of the isolated RNA underwent reverse transcription, so sequencing read expressed TCRB transcripts. Profiled with immunoSEQ multiplex PCR; TCRdb holds only in-frame clones, not every one. The sample contains hundreds of thousands of clones, roughly 12% of which appear only once. Via CD45RO/CCR7/CD25/CD127/CD95/CD27, cells of the CD4+ naive, central memory, regulatory and stem cell-like memory subsets were sorted. The authors obtained over 95% purity in all sorted populations. Only a few counts were recorded for this clone. As yet, its antigen is unknown. Overall study findings and caveats: TCRB CDR3s were moderately but significantly shorter in Type 1 diabetes patients in all four CD4+ subsets. Any HLA type influence on TCRB rearrangement was left unresolved here.

V was pared by 5 bases and J by 7 bases, with 23 bases of the junction left unmatched. Germline V gene sequence: CDR1 SGHTA, CDR2 FQGNSA. The CDR3 extends over 19 amino acids. The chain employs TRBV7-2 and TRBJ2-3; 8 nucleotides line up with TRBD2. The sample was naive CD4+ T cells from blood. The sequence came from a man aged 18 to 29 in good health. The CDR3 coding sequence is TGTGCCAGCAGCCAAGACCTATTATCCCTAGCGGGCCCGGGGAATACGCAGTATTTT. It codes for CASSQDLLSLAGPGNTQYF.